This entry lists 10 T cell receptor beta chains sequenced from one sample in a study of T cell responses to AZD1222 COVID-19 vaccine. Sequenced by immunoSEQ multiplex PCR; TCRdb stores in-frame clones only, minus some. This table holds tens of thousands of clones, roughly 83% found once. The material sequenced was peripheral blood, taken on day 0 of AZD1222 vaccination. Source of these receptors: an adult in good health.

This clone was seen more than once but under ten times. The DNA for the CDR3 is TGTGCCAGCAGACATAATTCACCCCTCCACTTT. This encodes CASRHNSPLHF. The chain combines TRBV6-6 with TRBJ1-6, with D unclear. V lost 6 bases and J lost 5, with 2 bases in between. Germline V gene lookup returns CDR1 MNHNY and CDR2 SVGAGI (reference sequence). This CDR3 has 11 residues.

This clone occurred a few times. The rearrangement uses TRBV11-2 and TRBJ1-2; D perhaps matches TRBD1 (5 bases). Germline CDR1 and CDR2: SGHAT and FQNNGV. V lost 1 base and J 7 bases, leaving 13 bases between the germline ends. The CDR3 consists of 14 residues. This CDR3 reads CASSLAGRAGGYTF. The CDR3 DNA is TGTGCCAGCAGCTTAGCCGGCAGGGCGGGTGGCTACACCTTC.

The rearrangement links TRBV23-1 to TRBJ1-4; 9 positions match TRBD1. TRBV23-1 is classed as an ORF, of uncertain function. V lost 9 bases, J lost 8 bases, and 10 bases stayed unmatched. This CDR3 is 14 amino acids long. CDR3 region: CARTGGDTKEKLFF. DNA of the CDR3: TGCGCCAGAACAGGGGGCGATACGAAAGAAAAACTGTTTTTT.

The chain links TRBV28 to TRBJ1-1; perhaps TRBD1 as D (6 bases). This CDR3 region has 14 residues. V was pared by 6 bases and J by 5 bases, with 16 bases between. CDR1 is MDHEN, CDR2 SYDVKM, per germline. Here the CDR3 reads CASSPGGRGTEAFF. The CDR3, as DNA: TGTGCCAGCAGCCCCGGGGGCCGGGGGACTGAAGCTTTCTTT.

The genes are TRBV27 and TRBJ1-5, with TRBD1 as a possible D gene (6 bases). Germline CDR1 is MNHEY and CDR2 is SMNVEV (reference sequence). This CDR3 is 15 amino acids long. The V and J ends lost 2 bases and 2 bases respectively, with 10 bases between them. DNA of the CDR3: TGTGCCAGCAGTTTACACAGGGAACGCAATCAGCCCCAGCATTTT. It yields the protein CASSLHRERNQPQHF.

The chain has TRBV10-3 and TRBJ2-3; the match to TRBD2 covers 7 bases. CDR1 and CDR2 (germline): ENHRY, SYGVKD. The V segment lost 2 bases and the J segment 2 bases; nucleotides outside the gene matches: 13. This CDR3 has 18 amino acids. The CDR3 is CAISEGRESGDPTDTQYF. In DNA form, the CDR3 reads TGTGCCATCAGTGAGGGTCGGGAGAGCGGGGACCCCACAGATACGCAGTATTTT.

The rearrangement joins TRBV2 to TRBJ1-1; D call uncertain. Germline V CDR1 and CDR2: SNHLY, FYNNEI. This CDR3 is 12 amino acids long. Trimming pared 7 bases from V and 6 bases from J, leaving 12 bases between. CDR3 in amino acids: CASKSGLSEAFF. The DNA of the CDR3 is TGTGCCAGCAAGAGTGGGCTCTCTGAAGCTTTCTTT.

The chain employs TRBV5-1 and TRBJ2-3, with D possibly being TRBD1 or TRBD2 (7 bases each). Trimming cost V 4 bases and J 4 bases, with 13 bases left between them. Germline assignment: CDR1 SGHRS and CDR2 YFSETQ. This CDR3 has 14 amino acids. The CDR3 DNA sequence: TGCGCCAGCAGCCCAGCAGGGGGGGCAGATACGCAGTATTTT. Its translation: CASSPAGGADTQYF.

CDR3 DNA: TGTGCCAGCAGCCTCGGACAGGGGAACACTGAAGCTTTCTTT. This codes for CASSLGQGNTEAFF. The chain is built from TRBV7-8 and TRBJ1-1; 8 bases line up with TRBD1. The length of the CDR3 is 14 residues. Germline V gives CDR1 SGHVS, CDR2 FQNEAQ. Trimming took 5 bases from V and 1 from J; bases not matched to a gene: 3.

This clone was counted once. The J gene is TRBJ1-1, the V gene TRBV5-4, with D unclear. Germline CDR1 and CDR2: SGHNT and YYREEE (reference sequence). V lost 0 bases and J lost 1, with 13 bases in between. This CDR3 spans 16 amino acids. CDR3 protein: CASSLDPFRSNTEAFF. CDR3 sequence (DNA): TGTGCCAGCAGCTTGGACCCTTTTAGGTCGAACACTGAAGCTTTCTTT.